The source of this TCR beta chain is a study of shared clonotypes between healthy human individuals. CDR1 LNHNV and CDR2 YYDKDF come from the germline V gene (reference sequence). The junction had 3 bases not matched to a gene; V was cut back by 0 bases and J by 3 bases. The CDR3 extends over 17 amino acids. The run depth of the assay was deep. Sorted-subset replicate PCRs used 200 to 250 ng DNA, around 31,000 T cell genomes. TCRdb's table, derived via immunoSEQ multiplex PCR, lists solely in-frame clones and lacks some. The sample records roughly 2.1 million clones, roughly 91% being singletons. Cells designated naive CD8 were CD45RO-negative and were positively selected for CCR7, with terminally differentiated effector memory CD45RA+ cells excluded. This clone appeared a single time. What it binds is not known. Study results and limitations: Measured sharing among donors was expected to vary with sequencing depth. Unshared clonotypes carried lower generation probabilities than those common to all four donors.

The sequenced sample consisted of naive CD8+ T cells from PBMCs. This chain uses TRBV15 with TRBJ2-1; 12 bases fit TRBD2. This TCR came from a man aged 18 to 30 in good health. Some clones in this sample may be carry-over from other donors' samples. The CDR3 spells CATSRETSGRYYNEQFF. DNA of the CDR3: TGTGCCACCAGCAGAGAAACTAGCGGGAGGTACTACAATGAGCAGTTCTTC.